Listed here are 18 T cell receptor beta chains from one sample, sequenced in a study of regulatory T cells in long-lasting Graves disease. Stated time point: persistent/refractory GD, antithyroid drugs over 5 years with positive TRAb. The TCR library was made from RNA extracted from PBMCs. Investigators prepared the TCR beta libraries by applying iRepertoire HTBI primers and Arm-PCR of CDR3 regions. MiXCR, run by TCRdb on the multiplex PCR reads, gives a single entry per CDR3 protein. This table holds approximately 380,000 distinct CDR3 sequences, around 20% found once. The sequences come from peripheral blood mononuclear cells (PBMCs), collected when the disease was refractory, from a patient treated with antithyroid drugs. These receptors came from a female donor with Graves disease.

A few counts support this clonotype. The chain couples TRBV10-3 to TRBJ2-7, with D perhaps matching TRBD1 (5 bases). The V gene lost 8 bases and the J gene lost 0 bases, with 14 bases spanning the gap. The CDR3 sequence is 14 residues long. The germline V gene has CDR1 ENHRY and CDR2 SYGVKD. CDR3 sequence reads: CAIGDGANSYEQYF. DNA for the CDR3: TGTGCCATCGGGGATGGGGCAAACTCCTACGAGCAGTACTTC.

Ten or more counts support this clonotype. This chain links TRBV7-8 with TRBJ2-2; 7 positions match TRBD2. Germline CDR1 is SGHVS and CDR2 is FQNEAQ. The CDR3 sequence is 16 residues long. Trimming cost V 5 bases and J 7 bases; bases outside gene matches: 13. The CDR3 DNA reads TGTGCCAGCAGCCCACTGGGAGGGCCGTGGGGCGGGGAGCTGTTTTTT. It specifies CASSPLGGPWGGELFF.

This clonotype occurred many times. This rearrangement joins TRBV29-1 to TRBJ2-5; tentative D call: TRBD1 (6 bases). From germline, CDR1 is SQVTM and CDR2 ANQGSEA. CDR3 length: 13 residues. With 4 bases removed from V and 4 bases from J, the gap between germline ends came to 13 bases. The CDR3 sequence: CSVAAGAGETQYF. The CDR3 DNA reads as TGCAGCGTTGCGGCAGGGGCAGGAGAGACCCAGTACTTC. Full variable domain (rest looked up from reference TRBV29-1 and TRBJ2-5): SAVISQKPSRDICQRGTSLTIQCQVDSQVTMMFWYRQQPGQSLTLIATANQGSEATYESGFVIDKFPISRPNLTFSTLTVSNMSPEDSSIYLCSVAAGAGETQYFGPGTRLLVL.

With regard to this clonotype: At one of its ends the junction is not consistent with the germline gene, which may arise from a read error. The chain recombines TRBV7-9 with TRBJ1-1, with D perhaps matching TRBD1 (6 bases). CDR1 SEHNR and CDR2 FQNEAQ come from the germline V gene (reference sequence). The CDR3 consists of 15 residues. CDR3 amino acids: CASSLEGGVKTEAFF. CDR3 nucleotides: TGTGCCAGCAGCTTAGAAGGGGGGGTGAAGACTGAAGCTTTCTTT.

This clonotype was found many times. V usage is TRBV24-1 and J usage is TRBJ2-5, with TRBD1 matching over 7 bases. Germline V lookup: CDR1 KGHDR, CDR2 SFDVKD. With V trimmed by 4 bases and J by 4 bases, 5 bases remained unmatched. CDR3 size: 14 residues. This chain's CDR3 is CATSDQRQGETQYF. CDR3 sequence (DNA): TGTGCCACCAGTGACCAGAGACAGGGAGAGACCCAGTACTTC.

This chain joins TRBV20-1 and TRBJ2-2, with TRBD2 as a possible D gene (5 bases). The CDR3 is 15 residues long. Germline lookup yields CDR1 DFQATT and CDR2 SNEGSKA (reference sequence). V shed 0 bases and J shed 3 bases, with 11 bases lying between them. This chain's CDR3 is CSARDPGLDTGELFF. CDR3 coding DNA: TGCAGTGCTAGAGATCCGGGGTTGGACACCGGGGAGCTGTTTTTT.

This clonotype has a count of ten or more. This rearrangement joins TRBV7-2 to TRBJ2-5; maybe TRBD2 (7 bases). The CDR3 extends over 13 amino acids. Between the trimmed V and J ends, which lost 8 bases and 4 bases, there was a span of 14 bases. Germline CDR1 reads SGHTA; CDR2 reads FQGNSA. The chain's CDR3 is CASWGGGTETQYF. The CDR3 DNA sequence: TGTGCCAGCTGGGGAGGGGGGACAGAGACCCAGTACTTC.

V usage is TRBV20-1 and J usage is TRBJ2-5; D perhaps matches TRBD2 (5 bases). The germline CDR1 and CDR2 sequences are DFQATT and SNEGSKA (reference sequence). V was trimmed by 3 bases and J by 7 bases, leaving 9 bases between them. The CDR3 length is 11 residues. The CDR3: CSASSRGTQYF. The CDR3 DNA follows: TGCAGTGCTAGCAGCCGGGGGACCCAGTACTTC.

This clonotype was counted a few times. The J gene is TRBJ1-4, the V gene TRBV19; D ambiguous. The CDR3 loop spans 14 amino acids. V lost 11 bases to trimming and J lost 4 bases, with 17 bases between them. Germline CDR1 reads LNHDA; CDR2 reads SQIVND (reference sequence). CDR3 coding DNA: TGTGCCGCCGGAGGCAGGATGAATAATGAAAAACTGTTTTTT. This encodes CAAGGRMNNEKLFF.

This clonotype came up many times. The gene calls are TRBV6-2 or TRBV6-3 and TRBJ1-5; D unresolved. Germline V gives CDR1 MNHEY, CDR2 SVGEGT. V gave up 7 bases and J gave up 6 bases, with 10 bases separating them. The CDR3 consists of 12 residues. The DNA of the CDR3 is TGTGCCAGCATGCGGGATCCTCAGCCCCAGCATTTT. Its translation: CASMRDPQPQHF.

V gene TRBV27 combines with J gene TRBJ1-1; 9 bases agree with TRBD1. The germline gives CDR1 MNHEY, CDR2 SMNVEV (reference sequence). The CDR3 loop spans 16 amino acids. Trimming cost V 6 bases and J 5 bases; bases outside gene matches: 13. CDR3 coding DNA: TGTGCCAGCAGGACTGGGACAGGGAGGTTCTTGACTGAAGCTTTCTTT. Amino acid sequence: CASRTGTGRFLTEAFF.

This clonotype showed up many times. The rearrangement uses TRBV6-1 and TRBJ2-7; 7 bases line up with TRBD1. CDR3 length: 14 amino acids. Germline values: CDR1 MNHNS, CDR2 SASEGT. V trimming: 6 bases; J trimming: 1 base; junction bases outside the gene matches: 6. The chain's CDR3 is CASRFRTGSYEQYF. The CDR3 coding sequence is TGTGCCAGCAGATTCCGGACAGGATCCTACGAGCAGTACTTC.

As DNA, the CDR3 is TGTGCCAGCAGCTTAGCCGAGGGTTACACTGAAGCTTTCTTT. This encodes CASSLAEGYTEAFF. The chain has TRBV7-2 and TRBJ1-1, with D uncertain. The ends were cut back, 0 bases at V and 3 bases at J, with 8 bases in the middle. The CDR3 runs to 14 residues. Germline CDR1 SGHTA, CDR2 FQGNSA.

The sample holds a few counts of this clonotype. CDR3 loop: CASSPSDGTGRFEQYF. For the CDR3, the DNA is TGTGCCAGCTCACCCTCGGACGGGACAGGTCGATTCGAGCAGTACTTC. The chain employs TRBV18 and TRBJ2-7; 8 bases align to TRBD1. From germline, CDR1 is KGHSH and CDR2 LQKENI. The ends lost 3 bases at V and 6 bases at J; junction bases unmatched: 13. CDR3 size: 16 residues.

In this sample, this clonotype is medium-sized. CDR3 bases: TGCAGTGCTAGAGATCCCATACTCCTGGGGACCCAGTACTTC. Translating it yields CSARDPILLGTQYF. The chain couples TRBV20-1 to TRBJ2-5; D gene uncertain. The CDR3 consists of 14 residues. CDR1 DFQATT and CDR2 SNEGSKA come from the germline V gene (reference sequence). V dropped 0 bases and J dropped 7 bases, with 15 bases sitting between them.

CDR3 sequence (DNA): TGCAGTGCTAGAGATTTAGGGACTGGTAGCACAGATACGCAGTATTTT. Protein sequence: CSARDLGTGSTDTQYF. The chain links TRBV20-1 to TRBJ2-3; a possible D gene is TRBD2 (6 bases). This CDR3 region has 16 residues. CDR1 and CDR2 from the germline V gene are DFQATT and SNEGSKA (reference sequence). V was cut by 0 bases and J by 0 bases, with 13 bases left in between.

This chain joins TRBV10-3 and TRBJ1-1; D is ambiguous. CDR3 length: 13 amino acids. Trimming took off 7 bases at V and 1 base at J, with 10 bases between the two ends. The V gene's germline CDR1 is ENHRY and CDR2 SYGVKD. The CDR3 nucleotides are TGTGCCATCACCACGACACCGAACACTGAAGCTTTCTTT. It specifies CAITTTPNTEAFF.

The rearrangement joins TRBV19 to TRBJ2-1; 16 bases align to TRBD2. Germline CDR1 LNHDA, CDR2 SQIVND (reference sequence). Trimming removed 5 bases from V and 0 bases from J; junction bases left unmatched: 10. The CDR3 totals 20 residues. CDR3 nucleotides: TGTGCCAGTAGTGTCCCACCGGGACTAGCGGGAGGGCCCTCCTACAATGAGCAGTTCTTC. It encodes CASSVPPGLAGGPSYNEQFF.